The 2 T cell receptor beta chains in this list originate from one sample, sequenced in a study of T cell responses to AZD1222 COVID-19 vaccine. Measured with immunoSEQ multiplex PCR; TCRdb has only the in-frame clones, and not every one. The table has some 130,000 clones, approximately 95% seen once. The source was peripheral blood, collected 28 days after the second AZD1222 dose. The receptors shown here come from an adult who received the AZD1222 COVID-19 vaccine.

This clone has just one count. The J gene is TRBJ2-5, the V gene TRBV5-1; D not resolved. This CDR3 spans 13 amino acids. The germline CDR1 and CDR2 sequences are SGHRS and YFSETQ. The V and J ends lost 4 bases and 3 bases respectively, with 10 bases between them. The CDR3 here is CASSPGREETQYF. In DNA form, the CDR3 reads TGCGCCAGCAGCCCCGGACGGGAAGAGACCCAGTACTTC.

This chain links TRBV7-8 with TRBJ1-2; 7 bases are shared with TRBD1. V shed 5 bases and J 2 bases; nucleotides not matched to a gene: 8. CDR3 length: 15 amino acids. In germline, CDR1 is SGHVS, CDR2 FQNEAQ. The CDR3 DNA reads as TGTGCCAGCAGCATCCAGGGGGGATTCAACTATGGCTACACCTTC. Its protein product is CASSIQGGFNYGYTF.